This is a list of T cell receptor beta chains from one sample in a study of T cells in Graves' hyperthyroidism and ophthalmopathy. TCRdb re-derived calls from the multiplex PCR reads in MiXCR, one entry per CDR3 protein. The sample lists 730,000 or so distinct CDR3 sequences, over 15% occurring once. Sequenced: blood. The receptors derive from a woman in her forties or fifties with Graves' hyperthyroidism that later progressed to Graves' ophthalmopathy. Each CDR3 is given with its conserved first and last residue. A D gene is named only where the DNA matches it firmly. Rows give clone size only sometimes, using once, few, many, or a class for an expanded clone.

NA	TRBV27	TRBJ1-2	NA	CASSPGPTLDGYTF	TGTGCCAGCAGTCCGGGACCGACTTTGGATGGCTACACCTTC
NA	TRBV9	TRBJ2-5	many	CASSVDPGQETQYF	TGTGCCAGCAGCGTAGATCCAGGCCAAGAGACCCAGTACTTC
NA	TRBV18	TRBJ1-1	many	CASSLGSTGRNTEAFF	TGTGCCAGCTCACTGGGTAGTACAGGGAGAAACACTGAAGCTTTCTTT
TRBD2	TRBV7-2	TRBJ2-2	many	CASSPGTSGAWRTGELFF	TGTGCCAGCAGCCCAGGGACTAGCGGGGCCTGGCGGACCGGGGAGCTGTTTTTT
TRBD1	TRBV4-3	TRBJ1-5	NA	CASSLGLPGQGSNQPQHF	TGCGCCAGCAGCTTGGGACTCCCGGGACAGGGTAGCAATCAGCCCCAGCATTTT
NA	TRBV5-1	TRBJ1-1	many	CASSPGAGMNTEAFF	TGCGCCAGCAGCCCCGGGGCAGGGATGAACACTGAAGCTTTCTTT
TRBD2	TRBV29-1	TRBJ2-2	NA	CSVVGLAGVSSGELFF	TGCAGCGTAGTAGGGCTAGCGGGGGTTTCGAGCGGGGAGCTGTTTTTT
TRBD1	TRBV5-6	TRBJ2-1	NA	CASSFGTGSNEQFF	TGTGCCAGCAGCTTCGGGACAGGTAGCAATGAGCAGTTCTTC
TRBD2	TRBV5-1	TRBJ2-1	NA	CASSLVSSGGSDNEQFF	TGCGCCAGCAGCTTGGTGTCTAGCGGGGGCTCGGACAATGAGCAGTTCTTC
TRBD2	TRBV18	TRBJ2-1	few	CASSPRSGGAINEQFF	TGTGCCAGCTCACCACGTAGCGGGGGGGCAATCAATGAGCAGTTCTTC
NA	TRBV3-1	TRBJ1-1	few	CASSQGPIRTAFF	TGTGCCAGCAGCCAAGGTCCAATCCGAACGGCTTTCTTT
NA	TRBV18	TRBJ1-1	many	CASSPQSTNTEAFF	TGTGCCAGCTCACCACAGAGCACGAACACTGAAGCTTTCTTT
TRBD1	TRBV3-1	TRBJ1-4	many	CASSQLRQGGEKLFF	TGTGCCAGCAGCCAACTCAGACAGGGTGGTGAAAAACTGTTTTTT
NA	TRBV30	TRBJ2-6	many	CAWSVLGGTGANVLTF	TGTGCCTGGAGTGTACTTGGGGGCACTGGGGCCAACGTCCTGACTTTC
NA	TRBV5-1	TRBJ2-3	many	CASSLQGGEVDTQYF	TGCGCCAGCAGCTTGCAGGGGGGCGAAGTAGATACGCAGTATTTT
NA	TRBV2	TRBJ2-1	many	CASRERGLSNEQFF	TGTGCCAGCAGGGAGCGCGGGCTGAGCAATGAGCAGTTCTTC
NA	TRBV6-1	TRBJ1-2	many	CASSERPANYGYTF	TGTGCCAGCAGTGAACGGCCAGCTAACTATGGCTACACCTTC
TRBD1	TRBV7-9	TRBJ2-7	NA	CASSLGSGTGGEQYF	TGTGCCAGCAGCTTAGGCTCCGGGACAGGGGGCGAGCAGTACTTC
NA	TRBV6-1	TRBJ1-3	few	CASSGGTSSGNTIYF	TGTGCCAGCAGTGGGGGCACGAGCTCTGGAAACACCATATATTTT
TRBD1	TRBV7-2	TRBJ1-2	many	CASSLAWTGNGYTF	TGTGCCAGCAGCTTAGCCTGGACAGGGAATGGCTACACCTTC
TRBD1	TRBV19	TRBJ1-2	NA	CASTPAQDRDYGYTF	TGTGCCAGTACTCCCGCCCAGGACAGGGACTATGGCTACACCTTC
NA	TRBV5-1	TRBJ2-1	few	CASSRGQTSPYNEQFF	TGCGCCAGCAGCAGAGGACAGACGAGCCCCTACAATGAGCAGTTCTTC
NA	TRBV19	TRBJ2-3	NA	CASIDDPTDTQYF	TGTGCCAGTATAGACGATCCCACAGATACGCAGTATTTT
TRBD1	TRBV3-1	TRBJ1-5	many	CASSGTESNNQPQHF	TGTGCCAGCAGCGGGACAGAGTCTAACAATCAGCCCCAGCATTTT
NA	TRBV7-9	TRBJ1-5	NA	CASSAIGDQPQHF	TGTGCCAGCAGCGCCATCGGCGATCAGCCCCAGCATTTT
TRBD2	TRBV20-1	TRBJ2-2	NA	CSARDTAGVGTGELFF	TGCAGTGCTAGAGATACGGCGGGGGTCGGGACCGGGGAGCTGTTTTTT
TRBD2	TRBV5-1	TRBJ2-1	NA	CASRLRVAGGRNEQFF	TGCGCCAGCAGATTACGGGTAGCGGGGGGAAGGAATGAGCAGTTCTTC
NA	TRBV11-2	TRBJ1-5	many	CASSLKRGIQPQHF	TGTGCCAGCAGCTTAAAGAGGGGGATTCAGCCCCAGCATTTT
TRBD1	TRBV5-1	TRBJ1-1	NA	CASSYRQGGPEAFF	TGCGCCAGCAGTTACCGACAGGGAGGGCCTGAAGCTTTCTTT
NA	TRBV30	TRBJ2-3	NA	CAWSDPGPGHTDTQYF	TGTGCCTGGAGTGATCCTGGACCGGGCCACACAGATACGCAGTATTTT
NA	TRBV3-1	TRBJ1-6	few	CASSPHRGTYNSPLHF	TGTGCCAGCAGCCCTCACAGAGGGACCTATAATTCACCCCTCCACTTT
NA	TRBV12-5	TRBJ2-2	NA	CASGLPYTGELFF	TGTGCTAGTGGTTTGCCGTACACCGGGGAGCTGTTTTTT
TRBD1	TRBV20-1	TRBJ2-3	few	CSADPGTDVTDTQYF	TGCAGTGCCGATCCCGGGACAGATGTAACAGATACGCAGTATTTT
NA	TRBV7-9	TRBJ1-1	few	CASSLEDSPEAFF	TGTGCCAGCAGCTTAGAAGACAGCCCTGAAGCTTTCTTT
NA	TRBV3-1	TRBJ1-1	many	CASSHGSKTEAFF	TGTGCCAGCAGCCATGGGTCCAAGACTGAAGCTTTCTTT
NA	TRBV28	TRBJ1-4	few	CASGRGAATNEKLFF	TGTGCCAGCGGGAGGGGGGCTGCAACTAATGAAAAACTGTTTTTT
NA	TRBV5-1	TRBJ2-7	NA	CASSPGMDEQYF	TGCGCCAGCAGCCCCGGTATGGACGAGCAGTACTTC
NA	TRBV19	TRBJ2-1	NA	CASSISRPSSYNEQFF	TGTGCCAGTAGTATCTCGCGACCAAGCTCCTACAATGAGCAGTTCTTC
TRBD2	TRBV4-3	TRBJ2-1	NA	CASSLSSGRGDEQFF	TGCGCCAGCAGCCTCTCTAGCGGGAGGGGTGATGAGCAGTTCTTC
TRBD1	TRBV18	TRBJ1-5	many	CASSEGTVLSNQPQHF	TGTGCCAGCTCAGAAGGGACAGTCCTAAGCAATCAGCCCCAGCATTTT
NA	TRBV12-3/TRBV12-4	TRBJ2-7	many	CASTPNGYEQYF	TGTGCCAGCACCCCTAACGGGTACGAGCAGTACTTC
NA	TRBV2	TRBJ1-6	many	CASSEARPQARVSPLHF	TGTGCCAGCAGTGAAGCCCGGCCCCAGGCGAGAGTTTCACCCCTCCACTTT
NA	TRBV5-1	TRBJ1-1	few	CASSARPANTEAFF	TGCGCCAGCAGCGCGAGACCCGCGAACACTGAAGCTTTCTTT
NA	TRBV4-2	TRBJ2-1	NA	CASSQVRGGDEQFF	TGTGCCAGCAGCCAGGTACGCGGGGGCGATGAGCAGTTCTTC
NA	TRBV6-6	TRBJ1-1	few	CASSYSAESWMLRNTEAFF	TGTGCCAGCAGTTACTCGGCCGAGTCGTGGATGCTTAGGAACACTGAAGCTTTCTTT
NA	TRBV12-3/TRBV12-4	TRBJ1-3	few	CASSGGTKGNTIYF	TGTGCCAGCAGTGGAGGGACAAAGGGAAACACCATATATTTT
TRBD2	TRBV7-2	TRBJ2-1	few	CASSLGSSGRNEQFF	TGTGCCAGCAGCTTAGGTTCTAGCGGGCGAAATGAGCAGTTCTTC
NA	TRBV4-2	TRBJ1-4	few	CASSPNRRATNEKLFF	TGTGCCAGCAGCCCCAACCGGAGGGCAACTAATGAAAAACTGTTTTTT
TRBD1	TRBV24-1	TRBJ1-3	many	CATSDPRPDRGGNTIYF	TGTGCCACCAGTGATCCGCGTCCGGACAGGGGAGGAAACACCATATATTTT
NA	TRBV28	TRBJ2-5	NA	CASTGLTEETQYF	TGTGCCAGCACCGGACTGACCGAAGAGACCCAGTACTTC
NA	TRBV20-1	TRBJ1-1	many	CSALDGLNTEAFF	TGCAGTGCTCTGGACGGGTTGAACACTGAAGCTTTCTTT
NA	TRBV27	TRBJ1-2	few	CASNPDGLGYGYTF	TGTGCCAGCAACCCGGACGGATTGGGGTATGGCTACACCTTC
NA	TRBV27	TRBJ1-2	many	CASSKSGINYGYTF	TGTGCCAGCAGCAAATCAGGGATTAACTATGGCTACACCTTC
NA	TRBV10-3	TRBJ2-5	few	CAISRQEQETQYF	TGTGCCATCAGCAGACAGGAACAAGAGACCCAGTACTTC
NA	TRBV5-1	TRBJ2-2	NA	CASSLVQVDTGELFF	TGCGCCAGCAGCTTGGTACAGGTGGATACCGGGGAGCTGTTTTTT